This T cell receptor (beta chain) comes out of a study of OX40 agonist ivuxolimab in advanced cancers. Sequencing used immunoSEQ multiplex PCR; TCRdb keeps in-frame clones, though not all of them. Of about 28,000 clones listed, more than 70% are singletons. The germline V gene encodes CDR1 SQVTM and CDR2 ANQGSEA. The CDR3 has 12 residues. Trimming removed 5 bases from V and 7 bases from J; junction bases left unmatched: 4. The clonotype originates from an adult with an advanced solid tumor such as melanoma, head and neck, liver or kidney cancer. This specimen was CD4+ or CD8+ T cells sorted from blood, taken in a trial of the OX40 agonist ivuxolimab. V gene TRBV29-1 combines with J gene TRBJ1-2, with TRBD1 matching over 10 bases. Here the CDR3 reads CSVPGQGGGYTF. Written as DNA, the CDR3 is TGCAGCGTTCCCGGACAGGGGGGTGGCTACACCTTC.